This record covers a single TCR beta chain. The data stem from a study of blood T cell repertoires in COVID-19. Per the original data handling: The assay estimated nucleated cells by amplifying reference gene primers. Assay: immunoSEQ multiplex PCR; the TCRdb copy retains only in-frame clones and omits some. That table gives V, J and clone size, and the DNA gave D and trimming. The sample holds roughly 35,000 clones, 85% to 90% seen once. V gave up 4 bases and J gave up 3 bases; unmatched junction bases: 14. This CDR3 comprises 20 residues. CDR1 is LNHDA, CDR2 SQIVND, per germline (reference sequence).

This clonotype was sampled from a man aged 70 or older with acute or convalescent COVID-19. Sequenced material: peripheral blood. This chain connects TRBV19 to TRBJ2-1, with 14 nucleotides matching TRBD2. The chain's CDR3 is CASSTDRGTSGRTRYNEQFF. DNA for the CDR3: TGTGCCAGTAGTACCGATCGAGGGACTAGCGGGAGAACTCGCTACAATGAGCAGTTCTTC. Drawing the rest from reference TRBV19 and TRBJ2-1, the complete variable domain is DGGITQSPKYLFRKEGQNVTLSCEQNLNHDAMYWYRQDPGQGLRLIYYSQIVNDFQKGDIAEGYSVSREKKESFPLTVTSAQKNPTAFYLCASSTDRGTSGRTRYNEQFFGPGTRLTVL.